A selection of T cell receptor beta chains follows, all from one sample in a study of T cells after yellow fever vaccination. Each CDR3 protein gets one entry after TCRdb re-called the 5' RACE reads with MiXCR. The sample lists 600,000 to 750,000 distinct CDR3 sequences, roughly an eighth occurring once. The sequencing used PBMCs, collected on the day of the yellow fever booster vaccination. These receptors were obtained from a man younger than 45 who received the YFV17D yellow fever vaccine. Both conserved end residues are part of each CDR3. D genes are given only for firm matches. A clone size is listed for some rows: how often the clone was seen (once, few, many), or a class if it is expanded.

d_gene: NA
v_gene: TRBV15
j_gene: TRBJ2-3
abundance: many
CDR3aa: CATSRDAPDTQYF
CDR3nt: TGTGCCACCAGCAGAGACGCGCCAGATACGCAGTATTTT

d_gene: TRBD1
v_gene: TRBV15
j_gene: TRBJ2-7
abundance: NA
CDR3aa: CATSGGQGRLEQYF
CDR3nt: TGTGCCACCAGCGGTGGACAGGGGCGGCTCGAGCAGTACTTC

d_gene: TRBD1
v_gene: TRBV7-2
j_gene: TRBJ2-1
abundance: few
CDR3aa: CASSSYRGPGYEQFF
CDR3nt: TGTGCCAGCAGCTCCTACAGGGGGCCAGGGTATGAGCAGTTCTTC

d_gene: NA
v_gene: TRBV28
j_gene: TRBJ1-2
abundance: NA
CDR3aa: CASSFHRVMDYGYTF
CDR3nt: TGTGCCAGCAGTTTTCACAGGGTCATGGACTATGGCTACACCTTC

d_gene: TRBD1
v_gene: TRBV5-1
j_gene: TRBJ1-1
abundance: NA
CDR3aa: CASSPDRARTEAFF
CDR3nt: TGCGCCAGCAGCCCGGACAGGGCGCGCACTGAAGCTTTCTTT

d_gene: NA
v_gene: TRBV29-1
j_gene: TRBJ1-2
abundance: few
CDR3aa: CSVAWAGTNYGYTF
CDR3nt: TGCAGCGTTGCTTGGGCTGGGACTAACTATGGCTACACCTTC

d_gene: TRBD2
v_gene: TRBV5-1
j_gene: TRBJ2-7
abundance: NA
CDR3aa: CASSLAVLAGGLDEQYF
CDR3nt: TGCGCCAGCAGCTTGGCAGTCTTAGCGGGAGGACTGGACGAGCAGTACTTC

d_gene: TRBD1
v_gene: TRBV4-3
j_gene: TRBJ2-1
abundance: NA
CDR3aa: CASSLTAGDRAYNEQFF
CDR3nt: TGCGCCAGCAGCCTCACAGCAGGGGACAGAGCGTACAATGAGCAGTTCTTC

d_gene: TRBD2
v_gene: TRBV9
j_gene: TRBJ2-7
abundance: NA
CDR3aa: CASSLGGSLAGNEQYF
CDR3nt: TGTGCCAGCAGCCTCGGAGGGAGTCTAGCGGGAAACGAGCAGTACTTC

d_gene: NA
v_gene: TRBV19
j_gene: TRBJ2-7
abundance: few
CDR3aa: CASRAAGSVYEQYF
CDR3nt: TGTGCCAGTAGGGCAGCCGGGTCCGTCTACGAGCAGTACTTC

d_gene: NA
v_gene: TRBV7-3
j_gene: TRBJ1-2
abundance: few
CDR3aa: CASSVRAASRGYTF
CDR3nt: TGTGCCAGCAGCGTTAGGGCCGCAAGTCGTGGCTACACCTTC

d_gene: NA
v_gene: TRBV7-2
j_gene: TRBJ2-1
abundance: NA
CDR3aa: CASSERGISYNEQFF
CDR3nt: TGTGCCAGCAGCGAACGGGGAATCTCCTACAATGAGCAGTTCTTC

d_gene: TRBD1
v_gene: TRBV18
j_gene: TRBJ2-7
abundance: once
CDR3aa: CASSPPGTGGYYEQYF
CDR3nt: TGTGCCAGCTCACCACCAGGGACAGGGGGATACTACGAGCAGTACTTC

d_gene: NA
v_gene: TRBV6-5
j_gene: TRBJ2-3
abundance: many
CDR3aa: CASSYKGLTDTQYF
CDR3nt: TGTGCCAGCAGTTACAAGGGCTTGACAGATACGCAGTATTTT

d_gene: NA
v_gene: TRBV10-3
j_gene: TRBJ2-2
abundance: NA
CDR3aa: CAISPSPRDTGELFF
CDR3nt: TGTGCCATCAGCCCTAGTCCCCGGGACACCGGGGAGCTGTTTTTT

d_gene: NA
v_gene: TRBV13
j_gene: TRBJ1-1
abundance: NA
CDR3aa: CASSFPGGAHTEAFF
CDR3nt: TGTGCCAGCAGCTTCCCCGGGGGGGCTCACACTGAAGCTTTCTTT

d_gene: TRBD2
v_gene: TRBV20-1
j_gene: TRBJ2-7
abundance: few
CDR3aa: CSAIVPGTRREQYF
CDR3nt: TGCAGTGCTATCGTGCCCGGGACTAGGAGAGAGCAGTACTTC

d_gene: NA
v_gene: TRBV7-3
j_gene: TRBJ2-2
abundance: few
CDR3aa: CASSLRGGPGSTGELFF
CDR3nt: TGTGCCAGCAGCTTAAGAGGCGGACCGGGCTCCACCGGGGAGCTGTTTTTT

d_gene: TRBD1
v_gene: TRBV30
j_gene: TRBJ1-1
abundance: NA
CDR3aa: CAWTGGGAEAFF
CDR3nt: TGTGCCTGGACAGGGGGGGGGGCTGAAGCTTTCTTT

d_gene: TRBD2
v_gene: TRBV7-2
j_gene: TRBJ2-3
abundance: NA
CDR3aa: CASSRDTSGGKTDTQYF
CDR3nt: TGTGCCAGCAGCCGTGATACTAGCGGGGGGAAAACAGATACGCAGTATTTT

d_gene: NA
v_gene: TRBV4-3
j_gene: TRBJ1-4
abundance: NA
CDR3aa: CASSQEGGGEKLFF
CDR3nt: TGCGCCAGCAGCCAAGAAGGTGGAGGCGAAAAACTGTTTTTT

d_gene: TRBD2
v_gene: TRBV5-1
j_gene: TRBJ2-7
abundance: many
CDR3aa: CASSPGLAGEQYF
CDR3nt: TGCGCCAGCAGCCCGGGACTAGCGGGCGAGCAGTACTTC

d_gene: TRBD2
v_gene: TRBV6-5
j_gene: TRBJ2-1
abundance: NA
CDR3aa: CASSYSRLAGVLNEQFF
CDR3nt: TGTGCCAGCAGTTACTCCAGACTAGCGGGAGTTCTCAATGAGCAGTTCTTC

d_gene: NA
v_gene: TRBV12-3/TRBV12-4
j_gene: TRBJ2-1
abundance: few
CDR3aa: CASSLVGGLNEQFF
CDR3nt: TGTGCCAGCAGTTTAGTGGGAGGCCTCAATGAGCAGTTCTTC

d_gene: NA
v_gene: TRBV5-1
j_gene: TRBJ2-4
abundance: NA
CDR3aa: CASSAGGDKNIQYF
CDR3nt: TGCGCCAGCAGCGCTGGAGGGGACAAAAACATTCAGTACTTC

d_gene: NA
v_gene: TRBV4-2
j_gene: TRBJ1-5
abundance: NA
CDR3aa: CASSQDAGTGNQPQHF
CDR3nt: TGTGCCAGCAGCCAAGATGCCGGGACCGGCAATCAGCCCCAGCATTTT

d_gene: NA
v_gene: TRBV6-2/TRBV6-3
j_gene: TRBJ2-3
abundance: few
CDR3aa: CASRTATAIPPDTQYF
CDR3nt: TGTGCCAGCAGAACTGCGACAGCAATCCCACCAGATACGCAGTATTTT

d_gene: TRBD2
v_gene: TRBV20-1
j_gene: TRBJ2-5
abundance: NA
CDR3aa: CSATSGIRQETQYF
CDR3nt: TGCAGTGCAACAAGCGGGATTCGACAAGAGACCCAGTACTTC

d_gene: TRBD1
v_gene: TRBV5-1
j_gene: TRBJ1-2
abundance: NA
CDR3aa: CASSLAWTGDGYTF
CDR3nt: TGCGCCAGCAGCTTGGCCTGGACAGGGGATGGCTACACCTTC

d_gene: TRBD2
v_gene: TRBV6-5
j_gene: TRBJ2-3
abundance: many
CDR3aa: CASSYSAGEFNTQYF
CDR3nt: TGTGCCAGCAGTTACTCGGCGGGAGAGTTTAATACGCAGTATTTT

d_gene: TRBD2
v_gene: TRBV19
j_gene: TRBJ2-3
abundance: NA
CDR3aa: CASSGASGRTDTQYF
CDR3nt: TGTGCCAGTAGTGGAGCTAGCGGGAGGACAGATACGCAGTATTTT

d_gene: NA
v_gene: TRBV19
j_gene: TRBJ2-2
abundance: NA
CDR3aa: CASSFEATGELFF
CDR3nt: TGTGCCAGTAGCTTCGAGGCGACGGGGGAGCTGTTTTTT

d_gene: TRBD2
v_gene: TRBV7-2
j_gene: TRBJ2-3
abundance: NA
CDR3aa: CASSLRRLAGSTDTQYF
CDR3nt: TGTGCCAGCAGCTTACGTCGCCTAGCGGGGAGCACAGATACGCAGTATTTT

d_gene: TRBD1
v_gene: TRBV4-2
j_gene: TRBJ1-5
abundance: few
CDR3aa: CASSGGGGQVLGSNQPQHF
CDR3nt: TGTGCCAGCAGCGGCGGGGGGGGACAGGTACTCGGGAGCAATCAGCCCCAGCATTTT

d_gene: TRBD2
v_gene: TRBV20-1
j_gene: TRBJ2-3
abundance: NA
CDR3aa: CSAIGGGIDTQYF
CDR3nt: TGCAGTGCTATCGGGGGAGGGATAGATACGCAGTATTTT

d_gene: TRBD2
v_gene: TRBV28
j_gene: TRBJ2-3
abundance: few
CDR3aa: CASSPFSGSSTDTQYF
CDR3nt: TGTGCCAGCAGCCCCTTTAGCGGGAGTAGCACAGATACGCAGTATTTT

d_gene: NA
v_gene: TRBV11-3
j_gene: TRBJ2-5
abundance: NA
CDR3aa: CASSPSRGIETQYF
CDR3nt: TGTGCCAGCAGCCCCTCGAGGGGCATCGAGACCCAGTACTTC

d_gene: TRBD2
v_gene: TRBV7-2
j_gene: TRBJ2-3
abundance: NA
CDR3aa: CASSLYSSGGTDTQYF
CDR3nt: TGTGCCAGCAGCTTATACTCTAGCGGGGGCACAGATACGCAGTATTTT

d_gene: NA
v_gene: TRBV6-1
j_gene: TRBJ2-3
abundance: few
CDR3aa: CASRSLGGTTDTQYF
CDR3nt: TGTGCCAGCAGGTCATTGGGCGGGACCACAGATACGCAGTATTTT

d_gene: NA
v_gene: TRBV6-2/TRBV6-3
j_gene: TRBJ1-5
abundance: few
CDR3aa: CASSYDFRGNQPQHF
CDR3nt: TGTGCCAGCAGTTATGATTTTCGGGGCAATCAGCCCCAGCATTTT

d_gene: NA
v_gene: TRBV7-9
j_gene: TRBJ2-1
abundance: few
CDR3aa: CASSKRPHTSYNEQFF
CDR3nt: TGTGCCAGCAGCAAGCGGCCACATACCTCCTACAATGAGCAGTTCTTC

d_gene: NA
v_gene: TRBV20-1
j_gene: TRBJ2-7
abundance: NA
CDR3aa: CSAHEVPREQYF
CDR3nt: TGCAGTGCTCACGAGGTGCCACGCGAGCAGTACTTC

d_gene: NA
v_gene: TRBV15
j_gene: TRBJ1-4
abundance: few
CDR3aa: CATSRDALRGDNEKLFF
CDR3nt: TGTGCCACCAGCAGAGATGCCTTACGGGGGGATAATGAAAAACTGTTTTTT

d_gene: NA
v_gene: TRBV20-1
j_gene: TRBJ1-5
abundance: few
CDR3aa: CSATPNQPQHF
CDR3nt: TGCAGTGCTACCCCCAATCAGCCCCAGCATTTT

d_gene: TRBD2
v_gene: TRBV20-1
j_gene: TRBJ2-5
abundance: NA
CDR3aa: CSAIGGGQETQYF
CDR3nt: TGCAGTGCGATCGGGGGGGGCCAAGAGACCCAGTACTTC

d_gene: NA
v_gene: TRBV7-8
j_gene: TRBJ2-1
abundance: NA
CDR3aa: CASILVSYEQFF
CDR3nt: TGTGCCAGCATCTTAGTATCATATGAGCAGTTCTTC

d_gene: NA
v_gene: TRBV6-2/TRBV6-3
j_gene: TRBJ2-7
abundance: NA
CDR3aa: CASRLFGAYEQYF
CDR3nt: TGTGCCAGCAGGTTATTCGGGGCCTACGAGCAGTACTTC

d_gene: TRBD2
v_gene: TRBV7-2
j_gene: TRBJ2-3
abundance: few
CDR3aa: CASSYLAGVPDTQYF
CDR3nt: TGTGCCAGCAGCTATCTAGCGGGAGTCCCAGATACGCAGTATTTT

d_gene: NA
v_gene: TRBV7-9
j_gene: TRBJ1-2
abundance: few
CDR3aa: CASSFGQGTDGYTF
CDR3nt: TGTGCCAGCAGCTTTGGGCAGGGAACCGATGGCTACACCTTC

d_gene: TRBD1
v_gene: TRBV5-1
j_gene: TRBJ1-1
abundance: NA
CDR3aa: CASRPGQGRNTEAFF
CDR3nt: TGCGCCAGCAGACCGGGACAGGGGCGGAACACTGAAGCTTTCTTT

d_gene: TRBD2
v_gene: TRBV7-2
j_gene: TRBJ2-1
abundance: many
CDR3aa: CASSFTSGRAYEQFF
CDR3nt: TGTGCCAGCAGCTTCACTAGCGGGAGGGCTTATGAGCAGTTCTTC

d_gene: TRBD1
v_gene: TRBV23-1
j_gene: TRBJ2-2
abundance: few
CDR3aa: CASSQSRQGDTGELFF
CDR3nt: TGCGCCAGCAGTCAATCGCGACAGGGCGACACCGGGGAGCTGTTTTTT

d_gene: NA
v_gene: TRBV20-1
j_gene: TRBJ2-7
abundance: few
CDR3aa: CSAQGTPGDEQYF
CDR3nt: TGCAGTGCTCAAGGGACACCTGGCGACGAGCAGTACTTC

d_gene: TRBD2
v_gene: TRBV7-2
j_gene: TRBJ2-5
abundance: NA
CDR3aa: CASSLVGGDQETQYF
CDR3nt: TGTGCCAGCAGCTTAGTGGGGGGGGATCAAGAGACCCAGTACTTC

d_gene: NA
v_gene: TRBV15
j_gene: TRBJ2-1
abundance: few
CDR3aa: CATSRAGSRNEQFF
CDR3nt: TGTGCCACCAGCAGAGCGGGATCGCGCAATGAGCAGTTCTTC